What follows is one T cell receptor beta chain and its context. The data are from a study of blood T cell repertoires in COVID-19. Study background: The samples span acute and convalescent COVID-19 from the United States, Italy and Spain. The analysed material was cDNA or gDNA that came from T cells, B-cell-depleted T cells, or PBMCs.

Under the authors' procedure: Amplifying reference gene primers gave estimates of nucleated cell counts. Using immunoSEQ multiplex PCR, the repertoire was profiled, and TCRdb retains in-frame clones only, with some absent. The V and J calls and the clone size are those of that table, but D and trimming were determined from the DNA. There are some 80,000 clones in the sample; around four fifths occur only once, and about a third lies in the top ten. Enrolment of Seattle patients took place during active infection, and they were followed longitudinally. This clonotype originated in a man in his fifties or sixties with COVID-19, enrolled during active disease. Sequencing was done on a sample of peripheral blood.

Written as DNA, the CDR3 is TGTGCCAGCAGCCAAACAGGGAACACTGAAGCTTTCTTT. Residues: CASSQTGNTEAFF. The chain combines TRBV4-2 with TRBJ1-1; D is perhaps TRBD1 (5 bases). V shed 2 bases and J shed 1 base, with 5 bases lying between them. Germline V gene data show CDR1 as LGHNA and CDR2 as YNFKEQ. The CDR3 contains 13 residues.